Listed here is a single TCR beta chain. Which antigen it targets is not known. Base qualities were left out, and no much larger clone turns up one base away. Libraries were constructed by the immunoSEQ multiplex PCR assay. Deep sequencing of rearranged TCR beta loci, alongside multiparametric flow cytometry, was used to profile T cell repertoires. In TCRdb, the immuneACCESS table is reduced to in-frame sequences with V and J assigned. These tables do not hold every clone; where another copy was compared, an unresolved V gene accounts for under half, and the others remain unexplained. Here the sample has some 30,000 clones; roughly 87% occur a single time. The ten largest account for about 50% of the sample. Inclusive of the bounding cysteine and phenylalanine, the CDR3 is 14 residues long. Only the CDR3 DNA stays, 42 bases, in frame from base 1. CDR1 is given as SEHNR and CDR2 as FQNEAQ, both from the germline V gene (reference sequence). Deletion took 4 bases off V and 5 bases off J, with a span of 12 bases between the germline ends.

The sample belongs to a study of lymphopenia after photon versus proton radiotherapy (dated by TCRdb to about 2019). With respect to the entire study: The immunological effects of photon versus proton radiation therapy were compared in patients with gastrointestinal tumors who developed high-grade lymphopenia. The study aimed to characterize how the two radiation modalities differ in their impact on the immune system. A cohort of some 22 patients with gastrointestinal tumors who received either photon or proton therapy and subsequently developed lymphopenia was included. Study-level results and caveats: Across the cohort, among patients who died, a greater drop in TCR diversity after the nadir was inversely correlated with overall survival time. The authors looked at the survival association only in patients who died, and they framed better survival with proton therapy as a possibility rather than a demonstrated result. Once the lymphocyte count had reached its nadir, the repertoires of photon-treated patients showed oligoclonal expansion, particularly of CD8+ Temra cells, and this expansion drove the decline in diversity. During treatment, patients who received proton therapy stayed relatively stable, whereas patients who received photon therapy lost naive T cells and TCR diversity and gained effector/memory populations.

The specimen comprised peripheral blood, sampled from a patient treated with proton-based radiotherapy. Recombination connected TRBV7-9 to TRBJ2-1, with TRBD1 perhaps the D gene, on 5 matching bases. This receptor was obtained from a woman aged 60-75 years with cholangiocarcinoma. Some clones in this sample may be carry-over from other donors' samples. The CDR3 region reads CASSSTQGHNEQFF. Read as DNA, the sequence is TGTGCCAGCAGCTCGACCCAGGGCCACAATGAGCAGTTCTTC.